Presented here are 30 T cell receptor beta chains from one specimen sequenced in a study of blood T cell repertoires in COVID-19 (dated by TCRdb to 2020 to 2021). The library was obtained by the immunoSEQ multiplex PCR assay. TCRdb took this table from immuneACCESS and kept in-frame rearrangements with V and J called. Such tables lack part of the clones; where checked against another copy, unresolved V genes explain under half of the gap, and the rest is unexplained. This sample gives some 160,000 clones in total; roughly 80% of them show up just once. The ten largest clones add up to roughly 6.2% of the sample. Sequenced: PBMCs or T cells enriched from blood (not recorded which). These receptor sequences come from a woman aged 40 to 50 who had recovered from COVID-19.

The J gene is TRBJ1-5, the V gene TRBV12-3 or TRBV12-4; unclear D gene. Trimming removed 6 bases at V and 0 bases at J, with 6 bases between. The CDR3 runs to 13 residues. CDR3 amino acids: CASSAGSNQPQHF. The CDR3 nucleotides are TGTGCCAGCAGCGCAGGTAGCAATCAGCCCCAGCATTTT.

The V gene is TRBV19, the J gene TRBJ1-1, with a tentative D call TRBD1 (6 bases). The CDR3 runs to 13 residues. CDR1 and CDR2 from the germline V gene are LNHDA and SQIVND (reference sequence). V shed 10 bases and J shed 3 bases, with 15 bases lying between them. The CDR3 bases are TGTGCCACTTCGACAGGTTTCCACACTGAAGCTTTCTTT. Amino acids: CATSTGFHTEAFF.

This clone appeared once. The rearrangement links TRBV7-3 to TRBJ2-3; 13 bases agree with TRBD2. Germline CDR1 SGHTA, CDR2 FQGTGA. The CDR3 is 15 amino acids. The trim removed 6 bases at V and 7 bases at J, leaving 7 bases unmatched. The chain's CDR3 is CASSFTSGRGNTQYF. CDR3 nucleotides: TGTGCCAGCAGTTTTACTAGCGGGAGGGGCAATACGCAGTATTTT.

V gene TRBV7-9 combines with J gene TRBJ1-4; 9 bases map to TRBD1. Unmatched junction bases numbered 5, after V lost 5 bases and J lost 4 bases. The germline V gene has CDR1 SEHNR and CDR2 FQNEAQ (reference sequence). The CDR3 contains 15 residues. Here the CDR3 reads CASSLGTGYNEKLFF. The DNA for the CDR3 is TGTGCCAGCAGCCTGGGGACAGGGTATAATGAAAAACTGTTTTTT.

The chain couples TRBV19 to TRBJ2-7, with D possibly being TRBD1 (5 bases). Germline V gives CDR1 LNHDA, CDR2 SQIVND (reference sequence). V lost 3 bases and J 1 base, leaving 13 bases between the germline ends. The CDR3 runs to 15 residues. The CDR3, as DNA: TGTGCCAGTAGTATTGACAGTTTACCGTCCTACGAGCAGTACTTC. Protein sequence: CASSIDSLPSYEQYF.

The chain couples TRBV10-3 to TRBJ1-1; the D is unclear. The CDR3 covers 15 residues. The V and J ends lost 2 bases and 1 base respectively, with 11 bases between them. Per germline, CDR1 ENHRY and CDR2 SYGVKD. The CDR3 region has the DNA TGTGCCATCAGTGAGGGGAGGCAGACGAACACTGAAGCTTTCTTT. This translates into CAISEGRQTNTEAFF.

The gene calls are TRBV6-5 and TRBJ2-2; TRBD2 might be the D (6 bases). The germline V and J ends were trimmed by 6 bases and 5 bases, with 16 bases remaining between them. The CDR3 contains 15 residues. Germline V CDR1 and CDR2: MNHEY, SVGAGI. CDR3 in DNA: TGTGCCAGCAGGGCCGAGCTAGCGAGGACCGGGGAGCTGTTTTTT. Its translation: CASRAELARTGELFF.

The chain recombines TRBV19 with TRBJ2-1; D is perhaps TRBD2 (6 bases). This CDR3 is built from 15 residues. Germline values: CDR1 LNHDA, CDR2 SQIVND (reference sequence). V lost 7 bases and J 0 bases, leaving 13 bases between the germline ends. The CDR3 spells CASKDAGYSYNEQFF. The CDR3 coding sequence is TGTGCCAGTAAGGATGCGGGATACTCCTACAATGAGCAGTTCTTC.

The chain recombines TRBV25-1 with TRBJ1-1, with 8 bases aligning to TRBD1. With V trimmed by 4 bases and J by 1 base, 11 bases remained unmatched. Germline V CDR1 and CDR2: MGHDK, SYGVNS. The CDR3 spans 17 residues. The DNA for the CDR3 is TGTGCCAGCAGTGCTCGCACAGGGGGTCCTGCGAACACTGAAGCTTTCTTT. Encoded protein: CASSARTGGPANTEAFF.

In DNA, the CDR3 is TGCGCCAGCAGCCAGCCCCTAAACAATGAGCAGTTCTTC. Protein: CASSQPLNNEQFF. The chain is built from TRBV4-1 and TRBJ2-1, with unresolved D. Germline V gene data show CDR1 as MGHRA and CDR2 as YSYEKL. V shed 3 bases and J shed 5 bases, with 8 bases lying between them. The CDR3 length is 13 residues.

In its sample, this clone was seen once. V gene TRBV5-1 combines with J gene TRBJ1-3; D is uncertain. The CDR3 totals 14 residues. Trimming removed 0 bases from V and 4 bases from J, with 8 bases in between. Germline CDR1 is SGHRS and CDR2 is YFSETQ. In DNA, the CDR3 is TGCGCCAGCAGCTTGGCCGGTCCGGGAAACACCATATATTTT. Protein: CASSLAGPGNTIYF. Complete variable domain (other parts from reference TRBV5-1 and TRBJ1-3): KAGVTQTPRYLIKTRGQQVTLSCSPISGHRSVSWYQQTPGQGLQFLFEYFSETQRNKGNFPGRFSGRQFSNSRSEMNVSTLELGDSALYLCASSLAGPGNTIYFGEGSWLTVV.

The chain employs TRBV7-6 and TRBJ2-5; a possible D gene is TRBD1 (6 bases). Between the trimmed V and J ends, which lost 1 base and 3 bases, there was a span of 24 bases. The germline CDR1 and CDR2 sequences are SGHVS and FNYEAQ. The CDR3 covers 19 residues. The CDR3 DNA follows: TGTGCCAGCAGCTTAGTCGGACCGGATCTAGCTCAGGGGAAAGAGACCCAGTACTTC. Residues: CASSLVGPDLAQGKETQYF.

The V gene is TRBV5-1, the J gene TRBJ1-5; a possible D gene is TRBD1 (5 bases). Germline CDR1 and CDR2: SGHRS and YFSETQ. The CDR3 loop spans 18 amino acids. The V end was cut by 6 bases, the J end by 0 bases, with 22 bases between. As DNA, the CDR3 is TGCGCCAGCAAAAAACGAACAGGCGCATACGATAGCAATCAGCCCCAGCATTTT. Translating it yields CASKKRTGAYDSNQPQHF. The whole variable domain, filled in from reference TRBV5-1 and TRBJ1-5, reads KAGVTQTPRYLIKTRGQQVTLSCSPISGHRSVSWYQQTPGQGLQFLFEYFSETQRNKGNFPGRFSGRQFSNSRSEMNVSTLELGDSALYLCASKKRTGAYDSNQPQHFGDGTRLSIL.

The rearrangement links TRBV5-1 to TRBJ2-7, with TRBD2 identical over 10 bases. Germline trimming cut 4 bases from V and 2 bases from J; bases unmatched to any gene: 3. Germline V CDR1 and CDR2: SGHRS, YFSETQ. The CDR3 is 14 amino acids. CDR3: CASSRTSGAYEQYF. Written as DNA, the CDR3 is TGCGCCAGCAGCCGGACTAGCGGAGCCTACGAGCAGTACTTC.

The genes are TRBV7-6 and TRBJ2-1, with 7 bases matching TRBD1. Germline CDR1 SGHVS, CDR2 FNYEAQ. This CDR3 has 15 amino acids. Unmatched junction bases numbered 10, after V lost 4 bases and J lost 7 bases. CDR3 DNA sequence: TGTGCCAGCAGCTCCCAGCGACAGGGTATGAATGAGCAGTTCTTC. Translated: CASSSQRQGMNEQFF.

The chain recombines TRBV9 with TRBJ2-1, with TRBD2 matching 9 bases. Trimming cost V 7 bases and J 5 bases; bases outside gene matches: 4. Germline values: CDR1 SGDLS, CDR2 YYNGEE. This CDR3 contains 13 residues. CDR3 loop: CASGAGGHNEQFF. The CDR3 DNA reads as TGTGCCAGCGGAGCGGGGGGCCACAATGAGCAGTTCTTC.

The chain carries TRBV3-1 (or the pseudogene TRBV3-2) and TRBJ1-6; no reliable D call. CDR1 is LGHDT and CDR2 is YNNKEL in the germline V gene (reference sequence). The V end lost 1 base, the J end lost 10 bases, and 11 bases lay between the germline ends. The CDR3 sequence is 14 residues long. CDR3 protein: CASSQAEGKSPLHF. CDR3 nucleotide sequence: TGTGCCAGCAGCCAAGCGGAGGGAAAGTCACCCCTCCACTTT.

The V call is TRBV25-1, the J call TRBJ2-7, with a possible D match to TRBD1 (6 bases). The germline V and J ends were trimmed by 7 bases and 2 bases, with 9 bases remaining between them. The germline gives CDR1 MGHDK, CDR2 SYGVNS. The CDR3 is made up of 12 amino acids. The CDR3 sequence: CASNRDPYEQYF. The CDR3 DNA reads TGTGCCAGCAACAGGGATCCCTACGAGCAGTACTTC.

This sequence joins TRBV6-5 and TRBJ1-6; D possibly corresponds to TRBD1 (5 bases). The CDR3 has 14 amino acids. From germline, CDR1 is MNHEY and CDR2 SVGAGI. V lost 5 bases and J lost 2, with 7 bases in between. CDR3 region: CASSQGPYNSPLHF. CDR3 DNA: TGTGCCAGCAGTCAGGGCCCCTATAATTCACCCCTCCACTTT.

The chain uses TRBV3-1 (or the pseudogene TRBV3-2) and TRBJ2-1; 10 nucleotides align to TRBD2. V trimming: 1 base; J trimming: 7 bases; junction bases outside the gene matches: 10. The CDR3 contains 17 residues. Germline lookup yields CDR1 LGHDT and CDR2 YNNKEL (reference sequence). CDR3 residues: CASSQAWGAGGQNEQFF. For the CDR3, the DNA is TGTGCCAGCAGCCAAGCCTGGGGAGCGGGGGGGCAGAATGAGCAGTTCTTC.

This clone was picked up one time. At the DNA level, this CDR3 is encoded by other sequences in the same sample as well. The V and J genes are TRBV12-3 or TRBV12-4 and TRBJ1-2; perhaps TRBD1 as D (5 bases). Trimming left V 3 bases short and J 5 bases short, with 10 bases between. The CDR3 contains 13 residues. The CDR3 bases are TGTGCCAGCAGTTTCGGGGGAGGGTATGGCTACACCTTC. Translation: CASSFGGGYGYTF.

This clone was detected a few times. The rearrangement uses TRBV7-9 and TRBJ2-7; 12 nucleotides agree with TRBD1. This CDR3 contains 17 residues. Germline CDR1 SEHNR, CDR2 FQNEAQ (reference sequence). With V trimmed by 3 bases and J by 7 bases, 13 bases remained unmatched. The CDR3 bases are TGTGCCAGCAGCTTCCCGATCCGGGACAGGGGGCTTATGGAGCAGTACTTC. It specifies CASSFPIRDRGLMEQYF.

V is TRBV2 and J is TRBJ1-1; 7 nucleotides agree with TRBD1. The V segment lost 3 bases and the J segment 1 base; nucleotides outside the gene matches: 5. CDR1 is SNHLY and CDR2 is FYNNEI in the germline V gene. The CDR3 contains 15 residues. DNA for the CDR3: TGTGCCAGCAGTGATAAGGGACAGCGGAACACTGAAGCTTTCTTT. Translated, it gives CASSDKGQRNTEAFF.

V gene TRBV30 combines with J gene TRBJ2-7, with 8 bases lining up with TRBD1. The CDR3 consists of 11 residues. Looked up from germline, CDR1 is GTSNPN and CDR2 is SVGIG (reference sequence). V was pared by 4 bases and J by 5 bases, with 1 base of the junction left unmatched. CDR3 residues: CAWTDRDEQYF. As DNA, the CDR3 is TGTGCCTGGACGGACAGGGACGAGCAGTACTTC.

The chain is built from TRBV7-9 and TRBJ2-1, with 12 nucleotides matching TRBD2. This CDR3 comprises 17 residues. Trimming took 1 base from V and 7 from J; bases not matched to a gene: 8. Germline CDR1 and CDR2: SEHNR and FQNEAQ (reference sequence). The CDR3, as DNA: TGTGCCAGCAGCTTAGTGATGACTAGCGGGAGTAGGAATGAGCAGTTCTTC. Translated, it gives CASSLVMTSGSRNEQFF.

This clone was seen a single time. V gene TRBV30 combines with J gene TRBJ2-3; 12 positions match TRBD2. The junction had 18 bases not matched to a gene; V was cut back by 0 bases and J by 14 bases. Germline V gene sequence: CDR1 GTSNPN, CDR2 SVGIG (reference sequence). The CDR3 is 17 amino acids. The CDR3 nucleotides read TGTGCCTGGAGTGTAAGCCTAGCGGGGGGGCACCAGGCCCCTGCGTATTTT. Its translation: CAWSVSLAGGHQAPAYF.

The chain is built from TRBV28 and TRBJ2-3; a possible D gene is TRBD1 (6 bases). The V gene lost 2 bases and the J gene lost 2 bases, with 8 bases spanning the gap. Germline V CDR1 and CDR2: MDHEN, SYDVKM. The CDR3 is made up of 14 amino acids. CDR3 DNA sequence: TGTGCCAGCAGTTTAGACAGGTACACAGATACGCAGTATTTT. Encoded protein: CASSLDRYTDTQYF. Full variable domain (rest looked up from reference TRBV28 and TRBJ2-3): DVKVTQSSRYLVKRTGEKVFLECVQDMDHENMFWYRQDPGLGLRLIYFSYDVKMKEKGDIPEGYSVSREKKERFSLILESASTNQTSMYLCASSLDRYTDTQYFGPGTRLTVL.

This clone appeared a few times. The V and J genes are TRBV2 and TRBJ1-2; TRBD1 matches 7 bases. Germline V lookup: CDR1 SNHLY, CDR2 FYNNEI. The CDR3 extends over 12 amino acids. Trimming removed 4 bases from V and 7 bases from J; junction bases left unmatched: 3. The chain's CDR3 is CASSGDSGGYTF. CDR3 nucleotides: TGTGCCAGCAGTGGGGACAGTGGTGGCTACACCTTC. Drawing the rest from reference TRBV2 and TRBJ1-2, the complete variable domain is EPEVTQTPSHQVTQMGQEVILRCVPISNHLYFYWYRQILGQKVEFLVSFYNNEISEKSEIFDDQFSVERPDGSNFTLKIRSTKLEDSAMYFCASSGDSGGYTFGSGTRLTVV.

This chain uses TRBV19 with TRBJ2-6; TRBD1 agrees at 8 bases. The CDR3 spans 15 residues. V lost 6 bases to trimming and J lost 11 bases; unmatched junction nucleotides: 12. The V gene's germline CDR1 is LNHDA and CDR2 SQIVND (reference sequence). Here the CDR3 DNA reads TGTGCCAGTAGGCCGGGACAGGTCCAGGGGCACGTCCTGACTTTC. This codes for CASRPGQVQGHVLTF.

The chain carries TRBV9 and TRBJ2-1, with D perhaps TRBD2 (7 bases). Germline CDR1 reads SGDLS; CDR2 reads YYNGEE. Trimming cost V 2 bases and J 8 bases, with 20 bases left between them. CDR3 length equals 16 residues. CDR3 coding DNA: TGTGCCAGCAGCGTTGGGCAGGGGTTAGCGGGCGATGAGCAGTTCTTC. Amino acid sequence: CASSVGQGLAGDEQFF.